These 27 T cell receptor beta chains were sequenced from one sample in a study of graft-versus-host responses after intestinal transplantation (dated by TCRdb to about 2021). The library was built by means of the immunoSEQ multiplex PCR assay. What TCRdb holds here is the immuneACCESS table cut down to in-frame rearrangements. Part of the clones is not present; checked against another copy, under half of the missing clones reflect an unresolved V gene, and the others are unexplained. For this sample the table gives over 80,000 clones, of which around 88% were detected only once. Around 1.4% of the sample is in the top ten clones. Here the sequenced sample was PBMCs, taken 255 days after intestinal transplant. These receptors were taken from a human patient who received an intestinal transplant, so some T cells may come from the graft donor.

The chain employs TRBV6-5 and TRBJ1-1, with D perhaps matching TRBD1 (5 bases). V lost 6 bases and J lost 5, with 13 bases in between. This CDR3 region has 13 residues. Germline CDR1 MNHEY, CDR2 SVGAGI. The CDR3 region has the DNA TGTGCCAGCAGCCGGGGGACTGCTACTGAAGCTTTCTTT. Translated, it gives CASSRGTATEAFF.

As DNA, the CDR3 is TGCAGCGTTGAAGACCAACTTACAGATACGCAGTATTTT. Amino acid sequence: CSVEDQLTDTQYF. The rearrangement joins TRBV29-1 to TRBJ2-3; D is undetermined. Germline values: CDR1 SQVTM, CDR2 ANQGSEA. V lost 0 bases and J 3 bases, leaving 7 bases between the germline ends. The CDR3 runs to 13 residues.

The V and J genes are TRBV5-4 and TRBJ2-7; no definite D call. V lost 7 bases, J lost 3 bases, and 17 bases lay in between. The CDR3 contains 14 residues. Germline-derived CDR1 and CDR2 are SGHNT and YYREEE (reference sequence). Here the CDR3 DNA reads TGTGCCAGCGGATCCAAGGAGTTTGACTACGAGCAGTACGTC. This sequence encodes CASGSKEFDYEQYV.

The V call is TRBV29-1, the J call TRBJ2-1, with a possible D match to TRBD2 (6 bases). Germline CDR1 reads SQVTM; CDR2 reads ANQGSEA. The length of the CDR3 is 13 residues. As DNA, the CDR3 is TGCAGGCCGCCCCTTCGGGGGAGTGCTGAGCAGTTCTTC. Protein: CRPPLRGSAEQFF.

The chain recombines TRBV20-1 with TRBJ2-7; D is uncertain. Trimming took 5 bases from V and 3 from J, leaving 5 bases between them. Germline lookup yields CDR1 DFQATT and CDR2 SNEGSKA (reference sequence). The CDR3 covers 10 residues. CDR3 sequence: CSARHYEQYF. CDR3 in DNA: TGCAGTGCTCGCCACTACGAGCAGTACTTC.

On this clone: Other DNA sequences from this sample encode an identical CDR3 as well. V is TRBV9 and J is TRBJ2-3; 8 bases are shared with TRBD2. The junction had 6 bases not matched to a gene; V was cut back by 0 bases and J by 3 bases. The CDR3 has 16 amino acids. Germline CDR1 SGDLS, CDR2 YYNGEE. Written as DNA, the CDR3 is TGTGCCAGCAGCGTAGGGTCCAGCGGGGGAACAGATACGCAGTATTTT. It codes for CASSVGSSGGTDTQYF.

The gene calls are TRBV4-2 and TRBJ1-5, with a weak D call TRBD1 (5 bases). The germline V gene encodes CDR1 LGHNA and CDR2 YNFKEQ. The ends were cut back, 0 bases at V and 5 bases at J, with 11 bases in the middle. CDR3 size: 15 residues. The CDR3 region has the DNA TGTGCCAGCAGCCAAGAACACAGGAACTATCAGCCCCAGCATTTT. It is translated as CASSQEHRNYQPQHF.

The V call is TRBV5-4, the J call TRBJ2-6, with 7 bases lining up with TRBD1. This CDR3 contains 18 residues. J gave up 2 bases and V 4 bases, and 12 bases lay outside the gene matches. Germline V gene data show CDR1 as SGHNT and CDR2 as YYREEE (reference sequence). The CDR3 region has the DNA TGTGCCAGCAGCCGGAGACAGGGTGGGCTGACTGGGGCCAACGTCCTGACTTTC. It specifies CASSRRQGGLTGANVLTF.

This chain joins TRBV27 and TRBJ2-5; D perhaps matches TRBD2 (6 bases). Germline V gives CDR1 MNHEY, CDR2 SMNVEV (reference sequence). There are 14 residues in the CDR3. V gave up 2 bases and J gave up 2 bases, with 9 bases separating them. The chain's CDR3 is CASSLVGLQETQYF. As DNA, the CDR3 is TGTGCCAGCAGTTTAGTGGGACTGCAAGAGACCCAGTACTTC.

This clone appeared once. In DNA, the CDR3 is TGTGCCAGCTCCAGGGATGTTCGAACTGAAGCTTTCTTT. Protein product: CASSRDVRTEAFF. The chain couples TRBV18 to TRBJ1-1, with D possibly being TRBD1 (5 bases). Trimming took 6 bases from V and 5 from J, leaving 13 bases between them. Germline CDR1 KGHSH, CDR2 LQKENI. CDR3 size: 13 residues.

The chain recombines TRBV29-1 with TRBJ2-1; D remains ambiguous. In germline, CDR1 is SQVTM, CDR2 ANQGSEA. V dropped 8 bases and J dropped 9 bases, with 20 bases sitting between them. There are 13 residues in the CDR3. CDR3 region: CSTQKGSFGEQFF. The DNA for the CDR3 is TGCAGCACCCAAAAGGGTTCCTTCGGTGAGCAGTTCTTC.

This chain uses TRBV10-3 with TRBJ2-5, with D uncertain. Germline V CDR1 and CDR2: ENHRY, SYGVKD. The germline V and J ends were trimmed by 4 bases and 2 bases, with 14 bases remaining between them. The CDR3 extends over 15 amino acids. The CDR3 reads CAISADGVGQETQYF. CDR3 bases: TGTGCCATCAGTGCCGATGGGGTTGGGCAAGAGACCCAGTACTTC.

V is TRBV5-4 and J is TRBJ2-7, with D possibly TRBD1 on 6 matching bases. V was trimmed by 4 bases and J by 2 bases, leaving 16 bases between them. Germline values: CDR1 SGHNT, CDR2 YYREEE (reference sequence). CDR3 length: 15 residues. The CDR3 bases are TGTGCCAGCAGCCCCTGGAGTCAGGGGCCCTACGAGCAGTACTTC. Translated: CASSPWSQGPYEQYF.

In this sample, this clone turned up a few times. The rearrangement uses TRBV6-1 and TRBJ1-2; D remains unclear. Germline loops: CDR1 MNHNS, CDR2 SASEGT. The V and J ends lost 6 bases and 0 bases respectively, with 14 bases between them. This CDR3 region has 15 residues. The CDR3 spells CASRAGSPANYGYTF. The CDR3 DNA sequence: TGTGCCAGCAGGGCAGGAAGCCCCGCTAACTATGGCTACACCTTC.

The chain links TRBV29-1 to TRBJ2-1; D might be TRBD2 (6 bases). This CDR3 is built from 13 residues. V lost 4 bases and J lost 3, with 10 bases in between. The V gene's germline CDR1 is SQVTM and CDR2 ANQGSEA. The CDR3 loop is CSVAPGLYNEQFF. CDR3 in DNA: TGCAGCGTTGCCCCGGGACTCTACAATGAGCAGTTCTTC.

J is TRBJ1-1 and V is TRBV7-6; TRBD1 is a possible D gene (6 bases). This CDR3 contains 14 residues. CDR1 and CDR2 (germline): SGHVS, FNYEAQ. V shed 5 bases and J shed 6 bases, with 16 bases lying between them. CDR3 coding DNA: TGTGCCAGCAGCCCCGGACAGATCGACGCTGAAGCTTTCTTT. Protein product: CASSPGQIDAEAFF.

V and J are TRBV14 and TRBJ2-3, with 12 nucleotides matching TRBD2. V shed 1 base and J 6 bases; nucleotides not matched to a gene: 5. The CDR3 covers 16 residues. Per the germline V gene, CDR1 is SGHDN and CDR2 is FVKESK. The CDR3 region is CASSQGLAGARDTQYF. CDR3 coding DNA: TGTGCCAGCAGCCAAGGACTAGCGGGGGCCCGGGATACGCAGTATTTT.

This rearrangement joins TRBV28 to TRBJ2-2, with D tentatively TRBD1 (6 bases). The CDR3 is made up of 16 amino acids. The germline V and J ends were trimmed by 6 bases and 1 base, with 15 bases remaining between them. Germline V CDR1 and CDR2: MDHEN, SYDVKM. The CDR3 DNA is TGTGCCAGCAGCACAGGGTCGGTAAGGAACACCGGGGAGCTGTTTTTT. Amino acid sequence: CASSTGSVRNTGELFF.

Regarding this clone: A junction end diverges from the germline sequence, so it may reflect a read error. V usage is TRBV7-7 and J usage is TRBJ2-1; 14 bases map to TRBD2. This CDR3 region has 15 residues. Germline CDR1 reads SSHAT; CDR2 reads FNYEAQ (reference sequence). Here the CDR3 reads CASSRGTSGSDEQFF. CDR3 nucleotide sequence: TGTGCTAGCAGCCGAGGGACTAGCGGGAGTGATGAGCAGTTCTTC.

The rearrangement joins TRBV5-6 to TRBJ2-2; D may be TRBD2 (6 bases). CDR3 length: 15 amino acids. V shed 1 base and J shed 1 base, with 8 bases lying between them. From germline, CDR1 is SGHDT and CDR2 YYEEEE. The CDR3 reads CASSLWRGNTGELFF. CDR3 nucleotide sequence: TGTGCCAGCAGCTTGTGGCGGGGGAACACCGGGGAGCTGTTTTTT.

V and J are TRBV4-1 and TRBJ2-5; perhaps TRBD1 as D (5 bases). Germline CDR1 reads MGHRA; CDR2 reads YSYEKL. The CDR3 sequence is 16 residues long. Trimming stripped 5 bases from V and 5 bases from J, with 21 bases between. The CDR3 reads CASSYPGAPGQETQYF. The DNA for the CDR3 is TGCGCCAGCAGCTACCCTGGGGCTCCAGGGCAGGAGACCCAGTACTTC.

This clone was recorded a few times. J is TRBJ2-2 and V is TRBV28, with a tentative D call TRBD2 (7 bases). The ends were cut back, 6 bases at V and 4 bases at J, with 21 bases in the middle. This CDR3 spans 17 amino acids. The V gene's germline CDR1 is MDHEN and CDR2 SYDVKM. The CDR3 nucleotides are TGTGCCAGCAGAGGGAGGGTAGGACAGTCCTCCACCGGGGAGCTGTTTTTT. Translating gives CASRGRVGQSSTGELFF.

V gene TRBV9 combines with J gene TRBJ2-4; maybe TRBD2 (6 bases). The CDR3 has 15 residues. Germline assignment: CDR1 SGDLS and CDR2 YYNGEE. The germline V and J ends were trimmed by 2 bases and 8 bases, with 17 bases remaining between them. This CDR3 is CASSVGRLVGDIQYF. In DNA, the CDR3 is TGTGCCAGCAGCGTGGGACGACTAGTTGGGGACATTCAGTACTTC.

V usage is TRBV10-3 and J usage is TRBJ1-5; tentative D call: TRBD1 (5 bases). CDR1 and CDR2 from the germline V gene are ENHRY and SYGVKD. The CDR3 consists of 14 residues. V was cut by 0 bases and J by 7 bases, with 10 bases left in between. The CDR3 DNA reads as TGTGCCATCAGTGAGTCGAGGGGCGACCAGCCCCAGCATTTT. As protein: CAISESRGDQPQHF.

Regarding this clone: Other DNA variants within this sample encode the same CDR3. This chain connects TRBV7-8 to TRBJ2-5; D uncertain. CDR1 is SGHVS and CDR2 is FQNEAQ in the germline V gene. V was clipped by 5 bases and J by 5 bases, with 9 bases between them. The CDR3 is 12 amino acids. Here the CDR3 reads CASSPPSETQYF. The CDR3 DNA reads TGTGCCAGCAGCCCCCCGAGCGAGACCCAGTACTTC.

In DNA, the CDR3 is TGTGCCAGTAGTATTCCAGGGTATACTGAAGCTTTCTTT. Translating gives CASSIPGYTEAFF. The V gene is TRBV19, the J gene TRBJ1-1; D is perhaps TRBD1 (5 bases). The CDR3 contains 13 residues. With 3 bases removed from V and 5 bases from J, the gap between germline ends came to 10 bases. In germline, CDR1 is LNHDA, CDR2 SQIVND (reference sequence).

The rearrangement links TRBV20-1 to TRBJ2-1; no definite D call. The CDR3 runs to 11 residues. Trimming removed 3 bases from V and 7 bases from J, with 7 bases in between. Per germline, CDR1 DFQATT and CDR2 SNEGSKA (reference sequence). The CDR3 reads CSARNVNEQFF. In nucleotides, the CDR3 is TGCAGTGCTAGGAACGTAAATGAGCAGTTCTTC.